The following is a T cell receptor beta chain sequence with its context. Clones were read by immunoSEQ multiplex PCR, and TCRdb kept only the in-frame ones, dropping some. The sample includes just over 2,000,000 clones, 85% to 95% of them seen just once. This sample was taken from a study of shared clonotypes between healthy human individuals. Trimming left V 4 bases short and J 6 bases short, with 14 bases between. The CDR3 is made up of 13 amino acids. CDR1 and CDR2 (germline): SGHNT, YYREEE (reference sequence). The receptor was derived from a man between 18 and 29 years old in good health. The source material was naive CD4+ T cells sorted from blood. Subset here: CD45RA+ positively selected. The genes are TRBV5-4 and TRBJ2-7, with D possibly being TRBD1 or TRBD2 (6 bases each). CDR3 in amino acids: CASSLPGASEQYF. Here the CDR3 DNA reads TGTGCCAGCAGCCTCCCGGGGGCCAGCGAGCAGTACTTC.